These 17 T cell receptor beta chains originate from one sample sequenced in a study of blood T cell repertoires in COVID-19 (dated by TCRdb to 2020 to 2022). The receptor library was made with the immunoSEQ multiplex PCR assay. TCRdb mirrors the immuneACCESS table, restricted to in-frame sequences. Some clones are absent from its copies; in checked studies, under half trace to an unresolved V gene, and the reason for the others is unknown. The sample contains about 220,000 clones, approximately 80% of them found a single time. About 1.3% of the sample goes to the ten largest clones. Sequenced sample: PBMCs or T cells enriched from blood (not recorded which). The receptors were gathered from a woman in her 40s with acute COVID-19.

The chain employs TRBV10-3 and TRBJ1-4, with 9 bases fitting TRBD1. V trimming: 6 bases; J trimming: 6 bases; junction bases outside the gene matches: 2. Germline loops: CDR1 ENHRY, CDR2 SYGVKD. The CDR3 is made up of 13 amino acids. CDR3 in amino acids: CAIRGQGDEKLFF. The CDR3 region has the DNA TGTGCCATCAGGGGACAGGGTGATGAAAAACTGTTTTTT.

This rearrangement joins TRBV5-1 to TRBJ1-1; tentatively, D is TRBD1 (5 bases). Looked up from germline, CDR1 is SGHRS and CDR2 is YFSETQ. The germline V and J ends were trimmed by 4 bases and 1 base, with 11 bases remaining between them. The CDR3 contains 14 residues. As DNA, the CDR3 is TGCGCCAGCAGCCTACGACAGCAGAACACTGAAGCTTTCTTT. Amino acids: CASSLRQQNTEAFF.

The chain uses TRBV4-2 and TRBJ2-2, with TRBD2 as a possible D gene (6 bases). This CDR3 contains 14 residues. CDR1 LGHNA and CDR2 YNFKEQ come from the germline V gene. V lost 6 bases, J lost 0 bases, and 8 bases lay in between. The CDR3 region is CASRGLANTGELFF. CDR3 nucleotides: TGTGCCAGCAGGGGACTGGCGAACACCGGGGAGCTGTTTTTT.

This chain uses TRBV27 with TRBJ2-7, with D perhaps matching TRBD2 (6 bases). This CDR3 spans 19 amino acids. Germline V gene sequence: CDR1 MNHEY, CDR2 SMNVEV (reference sequence). V lost 5 bases and J lost 2, with 28 bases in between. CDR3 in DNA: TGTGCCAGCAGTCCTTGGACCGGGACTCTTGTTCGGGGGACCTACGAGCAGTACTTC. This codes for CASSPWTGTLVRGTYEQYF.

This clone came up once. V gene TRBV21-1 combines with J gene TRBJ2-4; the table's D call, TRBD1, was not checked against the DNA. TRBV21-1 is classified as a pseudogene. The CDR3 has 15 amino acids. CDR3 protein: CASKGRVGAKNIQYF. For the CDR3, the DNA is TGTGCCAGCAAGGGCAGGGTCGGGGCCAAAAACATTCAGTACTTC.

The CDR3 DNA follows: TGTGCCAGCCTAGGACAGGTTGGGAGGACCGGGGAGCTGTTTTTT. Translation gives CASLGQVGRTGELFF. The J gene is TRBJ2-2, the V gene TRBV19; TRBD1 is a possible D gene (7 bases). CDR1 and CDR2 from the germline V gene are LNHDA and SQIVND (reference sequence). The CDR3 totals 15 residues. Deletions cut 9 bases from V and 5 bases from J, with 19 bases between.

V is TRBV6-1 and J is TRBJ2-7; TRBD1 agrees at 7 bases. J was trimmed by 2 bases and V by 2 bases; bases with no gene match: 12. The CDR3 is 17 residues long. Germline values: CDR1 MNHNS, CDR2 SASEGT. The CDR3 here is CASSERGNPGGPYEQYF. In DNA form, the CDR3 reads TGTGCCAGCAGTGAAAGAGGCAATCCAGGGGGTCCCTACGAGCAGTACTTC.

The V and J genes are TRBV2 and TRBJ2-1, with 7 nucleotides matching TRBD1. The CDR3 is 14 amino acids. Trimming cost V 9 bases and J 7 bases; bases outside gene matches: 12. Germline assignment: CDR1 SNHLY and CDR2 FYNNEI. The CDR3 sequence: CARGGREGGNEQFF. The DNA for the CDR3 is TGTGCCAGAGGGGGCCGTGAGGGTGGGAATGAGCAGTTCTTC.

The chain links TRBV6-5 to TRBJ1-2, with 8 positions matching TRBD1. Germline V gene sequence: CDR1 MNHEY, CDR2 SVGAGI. The V gene end was trimmed by 6 bases and the J gene end by 4 bases; junction bases not matched to a gene: 10. CDR3 length equals 15 residues. The CDR3, as DNA: TGTGCCAGCAGATTCGCGACAGGGGCAAGCTATGGCTACACCTTC. Protein sequence: CASRFATGASYGYTF.

V gene TRBV2 combines with J gene TRBJ2-7, with 10 bases aligning to TRBD1. V lost 4 bases to trimming and J lost 7 bases; unmatched junction nucleotides: 7. This CDR3 comprises 14 residues. Germline-derived CDR1 and CDR2 are SNHLY and FYNNEI. CDR3 sequence (DNA): TGTGCCAGCAGTGCGGGGACAGGGGCCGAGGAGCAGTACTTC. Translating it yields CASSAGTGAEEQYF.

The chain uses TRBV5-6 and TRBJ2-5; TRBD2 aligns across 12 bases. Germline CDR1 reads SGHDT; CDR2 reads YYEEEE. With 4 bases clipped from V and 3 bases from J, the junction kept 4 bases outside the gene matches. This CDR3 comprises 15 residues. DNA of the CDR3: TGTGCCAGCAGCCCAGGACTAGCGGGGAAAGAGACCCAGTACTTC. Protein sequence: CASSPGLAGKETQYF.

A few counts support this clone. V usage is TRBV28 and J usage is TRBJ1-2; tentatively, D is TRBD1 (6 bases). Trimming removed 3 bases at V and 2 bases at J, with 7 bases between. Germline V CDR1 and CDR2: MDHEN, SYDVKM. CDR3 size: 13 residues. The CDR3: CASSFQGNYGYTF. The CDR3 nucleotides are TGTGCCAGCAGTTTCCAGGGGAACTATGGCTACACCTTC.

This clone was counted only a few times. Other DNA sequences in this specimen translate into the identical CDR3. The rearrangement uses TRBV7-9 and TRBJ1-4; D ambiguous. Trimming pared 1 base from V and 0 bases from J, leaving 3 bases between. CDR1 and CDR2 from the germline V gene are SEHNR and FQNEAQ (reference sequence). The CDR3 extends over 14 amino acids. This CDR3 reads CASSLGATNEKLFF. CDR3 bases: TGTGCCAGCAGCTTAGGAGCAACTAATGAAAAACTGTTTTTT. The complete variable domain, with remaining parts taken from reference TRBV7-9 and TRBJ1-4, reads DTGVSQNPRHKITKRGQNVTFRCDPISEHNRLYWYRQTLGQGPEFLTYFQNEAQLEKSRLLSDRFSAERPKGSFSTLEIQRTEQGDSAMYLCASSLGATNEKLFFGSGTQLSVL.

The count of this clone is one. The genes are TRBV3-1 (or the pseudogene TRBV3-2) and TRBJ2-3; 11 nucleotides match TRBD2. V trimming: 0 bases; J trimming: 8 bases; junction bases outside the gene matches: 4. CDR1 is LGHDT and CDR2 is YNNKEL in the germline V gene (reference sequence). The CDR3 totals 15 residues. DNA of the CDR3: TGTGCCAGCAGCCAAGATGTCGGACTAGCGGGTACGCAGTATTTT. It yields the protein CASSQDVGLAGTQYF.

The V gene is TRBV18, the J gene TRBJ1-3, with D hard to call. Trimming took 3 bases from V and 0 from J, leaving 15 bases between them. Per the germline V gene, CDR1 is KGHSH and CDR2 is LQKENI. CDR3 length: 17 residues. Here the CDR3 DNA reads TGTGCCAGCTCACCGACTCAAACGCAGTTCTCTGGAAACACCATATATTTT. Its translation is CASSPTQTQFSGNTIYF.

This clone was seen a single time. The chain uses TRBV5-1 and TRBJ1-2; no clear D. CDR1 is SGHRS and CDR2 is YFSETQ in the germline V gene. This CDR3 spans 14 amino acids. V shed 2 bases and J shed 4 bases, with 12 bases lying between them. CDR3 DNA: TGCGCCAGCAGCTTTGGGCAGTCGACCTATGGCTACACCTTC. Translation: CASSFGQSTYGYTF.

This chain joins TRBV30 and TRBJ1-6, with 9 bases aligning to TRBD1. V was pared by 2 bases and J by 1 base, with 3 bases of the junction left unmatched. CDR1 GTSNPN and CDR2 SVGIG come from the germline V gene (reference sequence). This CDR3 has 16 residues. CDR3 sequence: CAWSPGQGSYNSPLHF. The CDR3 nucleotides read TGTGCCTGGAGTCCGGGACAGGGTTCCTATAATTCACCCCTCCACTTT.